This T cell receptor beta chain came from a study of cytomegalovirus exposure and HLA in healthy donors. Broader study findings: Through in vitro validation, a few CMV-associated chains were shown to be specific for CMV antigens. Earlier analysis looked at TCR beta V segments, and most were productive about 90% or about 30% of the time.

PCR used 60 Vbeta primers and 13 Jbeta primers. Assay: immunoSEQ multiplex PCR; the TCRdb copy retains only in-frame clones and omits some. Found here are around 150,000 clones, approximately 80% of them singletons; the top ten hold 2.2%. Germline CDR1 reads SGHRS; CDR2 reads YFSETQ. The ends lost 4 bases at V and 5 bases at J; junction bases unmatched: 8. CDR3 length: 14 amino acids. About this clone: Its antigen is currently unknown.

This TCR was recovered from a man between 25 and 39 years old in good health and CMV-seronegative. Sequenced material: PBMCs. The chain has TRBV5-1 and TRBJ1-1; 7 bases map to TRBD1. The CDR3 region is CASSIDRVRTEAFF. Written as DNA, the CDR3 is TGCGCCAGCAGCATCGACAGGGTGAGGACTGAAGCTTTCTTT.